This TCR beta chain originates from a study of shared clonotypes between healthy human individuals. Study in general: The donors, two women and a few men, were aged 18 to 49. Findings of the study overall: An anticipated effect of sequencing depth on clonotype sharing among donors was recognized. Researchers found naive subsets generally carried larger estimated richness than memory subsets.

Per sorted-subset replicate PCR, input was 150 to 250 ng DNA, representing tens of thousands of T cell genomes. Produced via immunoSEQ multiplex PCR; TCRdb's table is partial and in-frame only. The sample includes millions of clones, approximately 93% seen only once; the top ten take 0.39%. This CDR3 spans 17 amino acids. Germline lookup yields CDR1 SGDLS and CDR2 YYNGEE. Trimming took off 0 bases at V and 7 bases at J, with 20 bases between the two ends. In this sample, this clone turned up once. No antigen is known for it. The origin of this receptor is a man between 18 and 35 years old in good health. Some clones in this sample may be carry-over from other donors' samples. This rearrangement joins TRBV9 to TRBJ2-1; D might be TRBD1 (5 bases). Sequenced input: naive CD4+ T cells from PBMCs. Subset of the sample: CD45RA+ positively selected. CDR3 sequence: CASSVEFWGRGGNEQFF. The CDR3 DNA reads as TGTGCCAGCAGCGTAGAGTTTTGGGGTAGGGGTGGGAATGAGCAGTTCTTC.